The clone carrying this T cell receptor (beta chain) was seen more than once but under ten times. Its antigen is not known. The entry originates in a study of circulating CD8 cells and anti-PD-1 response in melanoma. Study at large: Complete or partial response defined responders; stable or progressive disease, non-responders.

Live CD3+CD8+TCRalphabeta+ cells were sorted into four subsets by PD-1 and/or TIGIT. CDR3 length: 15 residues. CDR1 LGHDT and CDR2 YNNKEL come from the germline V gene (reference sequence). Trimming took off 0 bases at V and 7 bases at J, with 13 bases between the two ends. Using approximately 15 ng of total RNA, TCR libraries were made with the QIAseq Immune Repertoire TCR panel. TCRdb re-derived calls from the reads in MiXCR, one entry per CDR3 protein. The sample includes 2,000 to 2,500 distinct CDR3 sequences, 5% to 7.5% seen only once; the top ten take 2.5% to 3.5%. General study results and limits: Under 8% of TRB clonotypes were shared between subsets at M1. PD-1 and DPOS subsets showed similar, higher clonality than DNEG. Replicates were generally not done for experiments.

This specimen consisted of CD8+ T cells from PBMCs, obtained at baseline or after one month of anti-PD-1 therapy (not recorded which). This clonotype was sampled from a human donor with melanoma. This chain links TRBV3-1 with TRBJ2-4; D might be TRBD2 (5 bases). DNA for the CDR3: TGTGCCAGCAGCCAAGATGAGGGTCCGATGAACATTCAGTACTTC. It translates to CASSQDEGPMNIQYF.